This TCR beta chain comes out of a study of cytomegalovirus exposure and HLA in healthy donors. Study background: T cells numbering around 180 million yielded around 120 million unique TCR beta sequences in an earlier analysis.

Study outcomes and limitations: An analysis done earlier found most TCR beta V segments productive about 87% or about 30% of the time.

This clone was seen more than once but under ten times. The antigen is undetermined. The study ran its PCR with 60 Vbeta and 13 Jbeta primers. Profiling relied on immunoSEQ multiplex PCR, and the TCRdb table lists in-frame clones only, not all of them. The data show 120,000 or so clones, with approximately 80% seen just once and 3.4% held by the top ten. The CDR3 sequence is 14 residues long. After removal of 2 bases from V and 9 bases from J, the junction contained 6 bases not matched to a gene. The germline V gene encodes CDR1 MNHEY and CDR2 SVGAGI. V and J are TRBV6-5 and TRBJ2-1, with 8 nucleotides matching TRBD1. The sequence derives from a man aged 30 to 45 in good health and CMV-seronegative. Specimen: PBMCs. The CDR3, as DNA: TGTGCCAGCAGTTACGGAGGACAGGGCCCTGAGCAGTTCTTC. It specifies CASSYGGQGPEQFF.